The 10 T cell receptor beta chains in this list originate from one sample, sequenced in a study of blood T cell repertoires in COVID-19. Method: immunoSEQ multiplex PCR; TCRdb's copy keeps in-frame clones and lacks some. Of about 300,000 clones listed, over 85% are singletons. Sample: PBMCs or T cells enriched from blood (not recorded which). The receptors here all came from a woman between 50 and 59 years old who had been exposed to COVID-19.

The chain joins TRBV28 to TRBJ2-5; 16 nucleotides agree with TRBD2. From germline, CDR1 is MDHEN and CDR2 SYDVKM. The junction had 6 bases not matched to a gene; V was cut back by 6 bases and J by 5 bases. There are 16 residues in the CDR3. CDR3 in DNA: TGTGCCAGCAGCCCCGGGACTAGCGGGGGGGATGAGACCCAGTACTTC. It translates to CASSPGTSGGDETQYF.

This sequence joins TRBV10-2 and TRBJ1-1; possibly TRBD1 for D (5 bases). The CDR3 is 15 residues long. Trimming pared 4 bases from V and 1 base from J, leaving 13 bases between. Per germline, CDR1 WSHSY and CDR2 SAAADI. This CDR3 is CASSALYDRNTEAFF. The DNA for the CDR3 is TGCGCCAGCAGTGCTTTATATGACAGGAACACTGAAGCTTTCTTT.

The gene calls are TRBV7-6 and TRBJ1-1, with TRBD1 matching 9 bases. V gave up 7 bases and J gave up 4 bases; unmatched junction bases: 13. Germline CDR1 is SGHVS and CDR2 is FNYEAQ. The CDR3 extends over 16 amino acids. DNA for the CDR3: TGTGCCAGCACTACCGGGACAGGGTCGCTGGGCACTGAAGCTTTCTTT. Protein product: CASTTGTGSLGTEAFF. Together with reference TRBV7-6 and TRBJ1-1, the CDR3 gives the full variable domain: GAGVSQSPRYKVTKRGQDVALRCDPISGHVSLYWYRQALGQGPEFLTYFNYEAQQDKSGLPNDRFSAERPEGSISTLTIQRTEQRDSAMYRCASTTGTGSLGTEAFFGQGTRLTVV.

The rearrangement uses TRBV11-2 and TRBJ2-1; TRBD1 matches 7 bases. Trimming removed 1 base from V and 3 bases from J; junction bases left unmatched: 3. There are 15 residues in the CDR3. The germline V gene has CDR1 SGHAT and CDR2 FQNNGV. The CDR3 DNA reads as TGTGCCAGCAGCTTAGGTGGGACAGTCTACAATGAGCAGTTCTTC. It translates to CASSLGGTVYNEQFF.

The V gene is TRBV5-1, the J gene TRBJ2-3, with TRBD1 identical over 7 bases. J gave up 0 bases and V 4 bases, and 5 bases lay outside the gene matches. Germline CDR1 and CDR2: SGHRS and YFSETQ. The CDR3 runs to 15 residues. The CDR3 loop reads CASSPGTVSTDTQYF. The DNA of the CDR3 is TGCGCCAGCAGCCCAGGGACAGTTAGCACAGATACGCAGTATTTT.

The chain uses TRBV28 and TRBJ1-4; tentatively, D is TRBD1 (5 bases). Trimming removed 5 bases at V and 6 bases at J, with 16 bases between. In germline, CDR1 is MDHEN, CDR2 SYDVKM. This CDR3 has 15 residues. DNA of the CDR3: TGTGCCAGCAGTCCCTCGGGGGGGTTGGATGAAAAACTGTTTTTT. It yields the protein CASSPSGGLDEKLFF.

V and J are TRBV7-9 and TRBJ2-3; the match to TRBD2 covers 8 bases. Germline V gene sequence: CDR1 SEHNR, CDR2 FQNEAQ (reference sequence). Trimming at V came to 5 bases and at J to 6 bases, leaving 4 bases not matched to a gene. This CDR3 is built from 13 residues. CDR3: CASSPSGGDTQYF. DNA for the CDR3: TGTGCCAGCAGCCCTTCGGGAGGGGATACGCAGTATTTT.

The chain is built from TRBV6-1 and TRBJ1-2; D gene uncertain. Germline-derived CDR1 and CDR2 are MNHNS and SASEGT. The CDR3 length is 15 residues. V lost 0 bases, J lost 4 bases, and 12 bases lay in between. Here the CDR3 reads CASSEAQEAGYGYTF. For the CDR3, the DNA is TGTGCCAGCAGTGAAGCGCAGGAAGCAGGCTATGGCTACACCTTC.

The chain has TRBV2 and TRBJ2-2; 8 bases agree with TRBD1. Germline CDR1 is SNHLY and CDR2 is FYNNEI. Germline trimming cut 2 bases from V and 6 bases from J; bases unmatched to any gene: 8. CDR3 length: 16 amino acids. CDR3 bases: TGTGCCAGCAGTGAACAGGGGGCGTCGGTGGCCGGGGAGCTGTTTTTT. Protein: CASSEQGASVAGELFF.

V gene TRBV4-2 combines with J gene TRBJ1-2; D is ambiguous. The V gene lost 0 bases and the J gene lost 8 bases, with 13 bases spanning the gap. Germline CDR1 reads LGHNA; CDR2 reads YNFKEQ. CDR3 length: 14 residues. The CDR3 region is CASSQDGETEGYTF. The CDR3 DNA reads TGTGCCAGCAGCCAAGATGGCGAGACGGAGGGCTACACCTTC.